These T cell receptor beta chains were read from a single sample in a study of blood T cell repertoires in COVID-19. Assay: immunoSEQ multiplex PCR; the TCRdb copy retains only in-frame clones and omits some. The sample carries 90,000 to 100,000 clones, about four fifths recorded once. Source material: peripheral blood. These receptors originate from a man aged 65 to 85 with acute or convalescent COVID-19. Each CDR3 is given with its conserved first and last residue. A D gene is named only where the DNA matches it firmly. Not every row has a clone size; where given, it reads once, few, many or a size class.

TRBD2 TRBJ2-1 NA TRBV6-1 TGTGCCAGCAGTGAAGTCCAGCGGGGCCGGGGTGAGCAGTTCTTC CASSEVQRGRGEQFF
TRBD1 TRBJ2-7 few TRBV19 TGTGCCAGTACCCGGACAGGGTTTAACGAGCAGTACTTC CASTRTGFNEQYF
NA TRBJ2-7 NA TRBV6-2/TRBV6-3 TGTGCCAGCAGTTACCGGGGGGCATTTCCCGAGCAGTACTTC CASSYRGAFPEQYF
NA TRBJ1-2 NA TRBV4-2 TGTGCCAGCAGCCAAGACCGGAGGGGTAACTATGGCTACACCTTC CASSQDRRGNYGYTF
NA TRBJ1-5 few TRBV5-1 TGCGCCAGCAGAAAAGACAGCACTAGCAATCAGCCCCAGCATTTT CASRKDSTSNQPQHF
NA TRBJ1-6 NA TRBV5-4 TGTGCCAGCAGCTTGGCCGAGGCAGGGAGGAATTCACCCCTCCACTTT CASSLAEAGRNSPLHF
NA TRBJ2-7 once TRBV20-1 TGCAGTGCTAGTCGATGGTGGGGCGAAGACGAGCAGTACTTC CSASRWWGEDEQYF
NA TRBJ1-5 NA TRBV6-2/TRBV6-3 TGTGCCAGCAGTCGAATCAGGGATCAGCCCCAGCATTTT CASSRIRDQPQHF
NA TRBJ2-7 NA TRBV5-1 TGCGCCAGCAGCTTGTTGCGGCCCCCCTCCTACGAGCAGTACTTC CASSLLRPPSYEQYF
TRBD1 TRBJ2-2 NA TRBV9 TGTGCCAGCAGGAGGGGACAGGGTGACGCCGGGGAGCTGTTTTTT CASRRGQGDAGELFF
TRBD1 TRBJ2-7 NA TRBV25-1 TGTGCCAGCAGTGATTGGACAGGGGGCTCCTACGAGCAGTACTTC CASSDWTGGSYEQYF
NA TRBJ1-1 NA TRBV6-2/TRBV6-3 TGTGCCAGCAGCCCAGGGGTTTCAGTGGCTTTCTTT CASSPGVSVAFF
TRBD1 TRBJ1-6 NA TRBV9 TGTGCCAGCAGCGTACAGGGGGCGAATTCACCCCTCCACTTT CASSVQGANSPLHF
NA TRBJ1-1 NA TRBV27 TGTGCCAGCAGTTTAGAATGGGGCAGGGAAGGGACTGAAGCTTTCTTT CASSLEWGREGTEAFF
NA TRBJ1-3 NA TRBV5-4 TGTGCCAGCAGCTTGTATGGAAACACCATATATTTT CASSLYGNTIYF
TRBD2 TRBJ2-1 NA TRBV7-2 TGTGCCAGCAGCTTAGGGGCTAGCGGGAGCAATGAGCAGTTCTTC CASSLGASGSNEQFF
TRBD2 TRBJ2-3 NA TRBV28 TGTGCCACCTTTAGCGGGAGCACAGATACGCAGTATTTT CATFSGSTDTQYF
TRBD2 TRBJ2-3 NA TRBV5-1 TGCGCCAGCAGCTTGTTCGGGCGGGAGACCACAGATACGCAGTATTTT CASSLFGRETTDTQYF
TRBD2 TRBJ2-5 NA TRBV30 TGTGCCTGGAGTAGGCTAGCGGGAGTAGGGACCCAGTACTTC CAWSRLAGVGTQYF
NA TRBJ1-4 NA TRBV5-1 TGCGCCAGCAGCTTCTGGGGGGAAGAAAAACTGTTTTTT CASSFWGEEKLFF
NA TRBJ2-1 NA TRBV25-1 TGTGCCAGCAGTCACAGTGGATACTACAATGAGCAGTTCTTC CASSHSGYYNEQFF
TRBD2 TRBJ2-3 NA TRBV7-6 TGTGCCAGCAGGCCGAGCCTACTAGCGGGAGGGTCAGATACGCAGTATTTT CASRPSLLAGGSDTQYF
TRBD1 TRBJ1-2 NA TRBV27 TGTGCCAGCAGCCTAGACAGGGCTGACTATGGCTACACCTTC CASSLDRADYGYTF
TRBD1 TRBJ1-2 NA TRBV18 TGTGCCAGCTCACCGGACAGGGAAGGCGGCTACACCTTC CASSPDREGGYTF
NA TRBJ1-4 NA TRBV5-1 TGCGCCAGCAGCTTGCAAGGGGTTGGCGAAAAACTGTTTTTT CASSLQGVGEKLFF
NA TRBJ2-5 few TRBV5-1 TGCGCCAGCAGCTTGGACAGGGCCCGACAAGAGACCCAGTACTTC CASSLDRARQETQYF
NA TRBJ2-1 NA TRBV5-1 TGCGCCAGCAGCGGGGGGACCCACAATGAGCAGTTCTTC CASSGGTHNEQFF
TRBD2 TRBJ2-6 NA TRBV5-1 TGCGCCAGCAGCGAACTAGCGGGGAACTCTGGGGCCAACGTCCTGACTTTC CASSELAGNSGANVLTF
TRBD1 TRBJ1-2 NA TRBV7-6 TGTGCCAGCAGCTTAGAACCCCTAATGACAGGGGAGAATGGCTACACCTTC CASSLEPLMTGENGYTF
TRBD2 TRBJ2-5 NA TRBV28 TGTGCCAGCAGCCTACCGGGACTAGGGACGGAGACCCAGTACTTC CASSLPGLGTETQYF
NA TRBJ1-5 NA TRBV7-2 TGTGCCAGCAGCTCGGGTTTTAGCAATCAGCCCCAGCATTTT CASSSGFSNQPQHF